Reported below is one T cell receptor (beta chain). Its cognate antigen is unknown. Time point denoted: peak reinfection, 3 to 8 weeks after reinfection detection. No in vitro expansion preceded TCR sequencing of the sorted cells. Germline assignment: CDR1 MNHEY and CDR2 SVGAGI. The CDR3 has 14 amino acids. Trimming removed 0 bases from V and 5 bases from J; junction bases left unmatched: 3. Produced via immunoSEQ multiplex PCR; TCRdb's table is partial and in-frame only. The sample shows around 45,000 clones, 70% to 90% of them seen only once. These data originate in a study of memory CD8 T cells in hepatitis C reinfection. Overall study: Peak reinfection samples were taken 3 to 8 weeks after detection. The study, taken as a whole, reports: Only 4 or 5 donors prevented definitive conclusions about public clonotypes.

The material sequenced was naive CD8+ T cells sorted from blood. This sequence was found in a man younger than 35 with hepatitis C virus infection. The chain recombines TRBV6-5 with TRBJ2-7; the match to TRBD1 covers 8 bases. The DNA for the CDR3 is TGTGCCAGCAGTTACTCCCAGGGGGCCAACGAGCAGTACTTC. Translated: CASSYSQGANEQYF.